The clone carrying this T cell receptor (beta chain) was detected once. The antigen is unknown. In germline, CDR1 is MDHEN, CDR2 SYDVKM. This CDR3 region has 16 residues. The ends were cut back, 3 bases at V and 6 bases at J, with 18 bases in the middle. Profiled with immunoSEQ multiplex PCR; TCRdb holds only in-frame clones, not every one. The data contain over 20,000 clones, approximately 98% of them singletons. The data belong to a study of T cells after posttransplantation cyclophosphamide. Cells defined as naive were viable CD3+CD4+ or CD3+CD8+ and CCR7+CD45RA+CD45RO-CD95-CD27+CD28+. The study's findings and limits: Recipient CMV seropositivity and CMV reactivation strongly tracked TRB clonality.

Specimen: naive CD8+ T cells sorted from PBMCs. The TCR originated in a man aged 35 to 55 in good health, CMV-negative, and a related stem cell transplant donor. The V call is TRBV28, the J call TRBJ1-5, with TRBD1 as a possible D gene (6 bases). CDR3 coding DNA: TGTGCCAGCAGTTTCCATTACAGGGAATCAGGTCAGCCCCAGCATTTT. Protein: CASSFHYRESGQPQHF.